This T cell receptor (beta chain) was obtained from a study of blood T cells in healthy people across ages. General study findings and limits: Estimates based on one million T cells were treated as lower bounds. The CMV status of each donor remained undetermined, and this could have confounded shifts in expanded clonotypes. Naive CD4+ cells and diversity were both higher in long-lived donors than in aged donors.

Primers used in a second PCR of roughly 6 to 11 cycles were a sample-barcoded 5' primer and a J-beta primer mix. Each of the samples gave a minimum of 3 million paired-end reads that contained CDR3. TCRdb re-called the 5' RACE reads through MiXCR, storing one row per CDR3 protein. The sample consists of over 600,000 distinct CDR3 sequences, roughly 21% of them appearing once. V lost 3 bases and J lost 6, with 12 bases in between. This CDR3 region has 13 residues. About this clonotype itself: Its antigen is as yet unknown.

What was sequenced was blood. This chain connects TRBV12-3 or TRBV12-4 to TRBJ2-7, with no clear D. The sequence was collected from a man aged 65-85 years in good health. Here the CDR3 reads CASSFRLESEQYF. DNA for the CDR3: TGTGCCAGCAGTTTCCGACTGGAAAGCGAGCAGTACTTC.